This T cell receptor beta chain is from a study of OX40 agonist ivuxolimab in advanced cancers. With respect to the entire study: The costimulatory receptor OX40 (CD134) was targeted by ivuxolimab, a fully human IgG2 agonistic monoclonal antibody. The paper reports the monotherapy dose-escalation portion (N ≈ 50 patients) of the phase I ivuxolimab trial. Intravenous ivuxolimab was administered to patients every 2 weeks at six dose levels: 0.01, 0.1, 0.3, 1.5, 3 and 10 mg/kg. In the dose-escalation cohort, 82.7% of patients were male, and the mean age was approximately 60 years, with a range of 23 to 79. Patients were allowed to have had prior anti-PD-1, anti-PD-L1 or anti-CTLA-4 therapy, and approximately 37% of the dose-escalation patients had been treated with checkpoint inhibitors. The point of sequencing TCRbeta in the periphery was to test whether ivuxolimab changed TCR sequence diversity and drove clonal T-cell expansion. Three dose-escalation patients achieved partial responses, one with hepatocellular carcinoma and two with cutaneous melanoma. Among the approximately 50 dose-escalation patients, 19 had hepatocellular carcinoma, 15 or so melanoma, 9 renal cell carcinoma and 9 head and neck cancer. Results the study describes overall, beyond this receptor: After ivuxolimab, expanded clones were on average more numerous among CD8+ T cells than among CD4+ T cells. Partial responders in the 0.1-3.0 mg/kg groups had among the lowest normalized peripheral clonal expansion, especially among CD8+ T cells. Low levels of normalized T-cell clonal expansion were also seen in some patients who did not respond. At doses of 0.1 to 3.0 mg/kg, clonal expansion of both CD4+ and CD8+ T cells in blood was seen between baseline and week 6. Which antigens the clonally expanded peripheral T cells were specific for was not determined.

Patients with autoimmune disease history or receiving systemic immunosuppression were excluded from the trial. Peripheral blood for TCR sequencing was drawn from every dose cohort at baseline, at cycle 4 day 1 and at cycle 7 day 1. Samples came from an open-label, multicenter, first-in-human phase I dose-escalation trial of ivuxolimab. The trial enrolled adults with locally advanced or metastatic head and neck squamous cell, hepatocellular, melanoma or renal cell carcinoma. CD4+ and CD8+ T cells were sorted separately from peripheral blood before TCR sequencing. Genomic DNA was extracted from sorted cells for sequencing of the TCRbeta CDR3 region. The immunoSEQ Assay was used to sequence the TCRbeta CDR3 regions. TCRdb retrieved this table from immuneACCESS and kept in-frame rearrangements only. Not all clones are present; in checked studies, unresolved V genes account for under half, and no reason is known for the remainder. This sample comprises fewer than 45,000 clones, 85% of them detected only once. The top ten hold about 2.7% of the sample.

CDR1 and CDR2 (MGHDK, SYGVNS) derive from the germline V gene. V is pared back by 3 bases and J by 7 bases, with 13 bases lying between the germline termini. The CDR3 has 14 amino acids, counting the end cysteine and phenylalanine. Just CDR3 DNA is preserved here, 42 bases in frame from base 1. As concerns this clone: What antigen it recognizes has not been identified. Base qualities are not at hand, and no much larger clone is one base apart.

This specimen was CD4+ or CD8+ T cells sorted from blood, taken in a trial of the OX40 agonist ivuxolimab. This clonotype was sampled from an adult with an advanced solid tumor such as melanoma, head and neck, liver or kidney cancer. The V and J genes are TRBV25-1 and TRBJ1-5; a tentative D call is TRBD1 (5 bases match). The DNA is as follows: TGTGCCAGCAGTGATGCAGGTTGGGACCAGCCCCAGCATTTT. It translates to CASSDAGWDQPQHF.